Listed below are T cell receptor beta chains from one sample, sequenced in a study of T-cell reconstitution after alpha-beta-depleted transplantation in children. TCRdb processed the PCR reads anew with MiXCR; each CDR3 protein has one entry. Of a few hundred thousand distinct CDR3 sequences listed, 10% are singletons. The sample here was PBMCs, taken before TCRalphabeta/CD19-depleted stem cell transplant. Source of these receptors: a boy under two years old with acute myeloid leukemia, due to receive a stem cell transplant. Each CDR3 is given without its conserved first and last residue. Fields, in order: V gene, D gene, CDR3 protein. D genes are given only for firm matches.

>TRBV14|.
ASSQNTYEQY
>TRBV6-5|TRBD1
ASSYSGGQGLSYEQY
>TRBV28|.
ASSLISDWNTEAF
>TRBV27|.
ASSLSRVYTGELF
>TRBV3-1|.
ASSQVIPDTQY
>TRBV25-1|TRBD1
ASSALGDRETQY
>TRBV27|TRBD1
ASSLSQGEAYEQY
>TRBV28|TRBD1
ASSSSSGTGNEQY
>TRBV20-1|.
SAREGKAIQY
>TRBV5-1|TRBD2
ASSPGLAGETDTQY
>TRBV20-1|TRBD2
SARLAGEQF
>TRBV9|.
ASSVGGLSGNTIY
>TRBV24-1|TRBD2
ATSDRTSRLGTQY
>TRBV20-1|TRBD2
SARDLPSAGAKNEQF
>TRBV7-3|TRBD1
ASSRTGTGRYEQY
>TRBV4-1|.
ASSQRWHRDSYEQY
>TRBV20-1|TRBD1
SARDLNRGIGAGELF
>TRBV7-9|.
ASSRVSNTGELF
>TRBV29-1|.
SATSQGHEQY
>TRBV4-1|TRBD1
ASSHSTGGWGETQY
>TRBV29-1|TRBD2
SVVGGGEQF
>TRBV12-3/TRBV12-4|.
ASSAETQY
>TRBV3-1|.
ASSQDPLRANTEAF
>TRBV21-1|.
SSSKENRTGEGEKLF
>TRBV20-1|.
SASGGGNIQY
>TRBV5-1|TRBD1
ASNLSRDRRYNEQF
>TRBV3-1|TRBD2
ASSLTGGGHNEQF
>TRBV12-3/TRBV12-4|.
ASSFFEGNTIY
>TRBV7-9|.
ASSEGFEGAKNIQY
>TRBV12-3/TRBV12-4|.
ASSPMGMSNQPQH
>TRBV29-1|TRBD1
SGRGREVEAF
>TRBV6-5|.
ASRGKKQY
>TRBV5-1|TRBD1
ASSQQGRSYNEQF
>TRBV15|.
ATSRERGATDTQY
>TRBV5-1|TRBD1
ASSWEGTGTNEQY
>TRBV20-1|.
SARPSALHNEQF
>TRBV5-1|TRBD2
ASSLGAGPYEQY
>TRBV11-1|TRBD1
ASSLGTGGPSGANVLT
>TRBV7-2|TRBD2
ASSLYLAEPYNEQF
>TRBV7-3|TRBD2
ASSGGHQETQY
>TRBV18|.
ASAPRGSSSYNEQF
>TRBV7-9|.
ASSLEGEGIPIYEQY
>TRBV11-2|.
ASSLVPLSGANVLT
>TRBV28|.
ASSFQLRRNTYEQY
>TRBV6-5|.
ASSYSSSSYNEQF
>TRBV7-2|TRBD2
ASSPSSGSHNEQF
>TRBV7-9|.
ASSSSTGIVIHGYT
>TRBV19|.
ASSEWTDHNEQF
>TRBV5-1|.
ASSRVGQRSYNEQF